This TCR beta chain was captured by sequencing in a study of blood T cell repertoires in COVID-19. Looking at the study overall: Spain, Italy and the United States supplied samples that represented acute and convalescent COVID-19. PBMCs, B-cell-depleted T cells, or T cells were the source of the cDNA or gDNA that made up the material.

From germline, CDR1 is MDHEN and CDR2 SYDVKM. The CDR3 has 14 residues. The J segment lost 6 bases and the V segment lost 6 bases, leaving 7 bases of the junction unmatched. In the original processing: For nucleated cells, counts were estimated from reference gene primer amplification. Only in-frame clones appear in the TCRdb table, and some are missing; sequencing was by immunoSEQ multiplex PCR. V and J calls and clone size are those listed in that table; D and trimming were worked out from the DNA. The sample shows about 98,000 clones, about 78% of them seen only once. Sequencing was carried out using peripheral blood. This receptor was obtained from a man aged 55-75 years with active or convalescent COVID-19. The chain links TRBV28 to TRBJ2-2; 7 bases are shared with TRBD1. Here the CDR3 reads CASSRRQGAGELFF. The CDR3 DNA sequence: TGTGCCAGCAGCCGACGACAGGGCGCCGGGGAGCTGTTTTTT.